This T cell receptor beta chain was retrieved from a study of blood T cells in healthy people across ages. Trimming cost V 5 bases and J 4 bases, with 16 bases left between them. The CDR3 length is 15 residues. Germline loops: CDR1 LGHNA, CDR2 YNFKEQ. Next came a second PCR, run for roughly 7 to 12 cycles, which used a sample-barcoded 5' primer along with a J-beta primer mix. TCRdb reanalysed the 5' RACE reads using MiXCR and keeps one entry per CDR3 protein. Here the sample spans more than 900,000 distinct CDR3 sequences, approximately 32% being singletons. Another study also made use of these data, one on T cells of mothers and their children.

This receptor was obtained from a woman aged 40 to 50 in good health. This sequence joins TRBV4-2 and TRBJ2-3, with D perhaps matching TRBD1 (5 bases). Sequencing was done on a sample of blood. For the CDR3, the DNA is TGTGCCAGCAGCGAAGGGGCGAGGATGCCAGATACGCAGTATTTT. This translates into CASSEGARMPDTQYF.